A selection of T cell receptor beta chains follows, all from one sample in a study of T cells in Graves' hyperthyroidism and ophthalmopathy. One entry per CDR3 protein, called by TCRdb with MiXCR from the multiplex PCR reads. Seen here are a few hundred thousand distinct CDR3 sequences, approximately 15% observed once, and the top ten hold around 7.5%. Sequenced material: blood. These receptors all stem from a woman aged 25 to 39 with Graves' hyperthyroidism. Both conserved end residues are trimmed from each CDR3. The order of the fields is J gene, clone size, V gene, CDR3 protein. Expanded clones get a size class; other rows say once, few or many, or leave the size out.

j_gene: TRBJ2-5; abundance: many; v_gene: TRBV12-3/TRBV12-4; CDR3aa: ASSFAGTGVSETQY
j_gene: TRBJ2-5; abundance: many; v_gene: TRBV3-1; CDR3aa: ASSQVRTGVGETQY
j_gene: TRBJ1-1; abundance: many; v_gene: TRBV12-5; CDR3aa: ASGLVPGYRNTEAF
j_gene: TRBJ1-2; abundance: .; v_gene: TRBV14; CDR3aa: ASSHLTQGRNYGYT
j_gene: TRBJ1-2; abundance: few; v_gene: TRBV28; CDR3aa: ASTPSGTGGNYGYT
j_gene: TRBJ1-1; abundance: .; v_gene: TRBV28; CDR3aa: ASSLGQGLLNTEAF
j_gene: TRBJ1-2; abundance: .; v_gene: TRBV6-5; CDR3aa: ASSYLGSSNYGYT
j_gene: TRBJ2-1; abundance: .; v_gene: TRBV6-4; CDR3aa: ASSSGRAPYNEQF
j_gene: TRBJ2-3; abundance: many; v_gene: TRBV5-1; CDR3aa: ASSPRDYLTDTQY
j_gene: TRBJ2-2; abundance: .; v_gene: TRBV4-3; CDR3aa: ASSPVAGGATGELF
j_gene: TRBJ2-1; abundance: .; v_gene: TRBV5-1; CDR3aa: ASSPKVERGDNEQF
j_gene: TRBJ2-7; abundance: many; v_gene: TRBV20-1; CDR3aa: SARDVIRVGEQY
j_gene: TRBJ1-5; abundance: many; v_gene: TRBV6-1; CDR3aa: ASSGYQVNQPQH
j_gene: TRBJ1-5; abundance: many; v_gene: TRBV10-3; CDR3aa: AISESTPNSNQPQH
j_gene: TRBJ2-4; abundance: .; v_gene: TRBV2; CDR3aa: ASSRPTGSGIQY
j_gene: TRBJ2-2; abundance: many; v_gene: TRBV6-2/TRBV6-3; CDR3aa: ASSTGTSGRPTGELF
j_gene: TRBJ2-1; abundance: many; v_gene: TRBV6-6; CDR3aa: ASSYSGGGSSYNEQF
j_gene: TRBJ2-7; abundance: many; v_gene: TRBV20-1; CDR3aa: SARDIAGECCGEQY
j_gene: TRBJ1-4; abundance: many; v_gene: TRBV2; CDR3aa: ASRPDQEEKLF
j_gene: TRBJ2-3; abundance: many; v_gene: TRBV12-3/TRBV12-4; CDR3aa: ASSSRSGSLTDTQY
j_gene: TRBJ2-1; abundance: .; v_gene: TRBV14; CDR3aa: ASSQGTGGGMYNEQF
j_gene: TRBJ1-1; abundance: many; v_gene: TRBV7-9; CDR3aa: ASTLAGGMNTEAF
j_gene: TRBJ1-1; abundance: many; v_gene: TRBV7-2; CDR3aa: ASSLVVRGSEAF
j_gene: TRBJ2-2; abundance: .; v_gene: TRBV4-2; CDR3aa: ASRGAAVTGELF
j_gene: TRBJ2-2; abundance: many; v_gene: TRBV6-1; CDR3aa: ASSERRTGMGELF
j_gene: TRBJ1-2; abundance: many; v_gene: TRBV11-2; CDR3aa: ASSLAGMDYGYT
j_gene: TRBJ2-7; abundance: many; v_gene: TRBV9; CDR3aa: ASSGGHWAYEQY
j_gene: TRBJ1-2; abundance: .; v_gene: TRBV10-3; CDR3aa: AISVSDGYT
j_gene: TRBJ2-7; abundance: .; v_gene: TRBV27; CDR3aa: ASSMGLDGLYEQY
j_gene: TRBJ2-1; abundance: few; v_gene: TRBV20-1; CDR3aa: SAPPPGYNEQF
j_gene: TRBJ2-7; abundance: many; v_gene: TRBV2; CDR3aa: ASNLLRGNEQY
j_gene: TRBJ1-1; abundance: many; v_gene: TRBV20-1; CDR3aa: SAKRMNTEAF
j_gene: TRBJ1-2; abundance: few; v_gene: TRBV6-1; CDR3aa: ASSYLEPGQAYGYT
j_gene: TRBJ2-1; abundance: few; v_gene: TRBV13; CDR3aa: ASSTKWGPGQGASWVQF
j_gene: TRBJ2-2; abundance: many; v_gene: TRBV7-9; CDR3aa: ASTPKGPLATGELF
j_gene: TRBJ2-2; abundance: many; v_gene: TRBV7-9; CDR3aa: ASESPGHNTGELF
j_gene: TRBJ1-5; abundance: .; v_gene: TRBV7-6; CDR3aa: ASSLGSDNQPQH
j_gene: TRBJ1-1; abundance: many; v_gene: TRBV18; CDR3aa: ASSPQVSEAF
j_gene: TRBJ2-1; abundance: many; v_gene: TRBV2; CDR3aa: ASSEARASGYNEQF
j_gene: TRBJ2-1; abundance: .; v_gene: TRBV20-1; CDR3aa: SALPINEQF
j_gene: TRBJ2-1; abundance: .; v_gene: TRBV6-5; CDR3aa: ASSYWKGTSGNNEQF
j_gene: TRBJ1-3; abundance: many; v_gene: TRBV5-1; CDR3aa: ASSYAGGNSGNTIY
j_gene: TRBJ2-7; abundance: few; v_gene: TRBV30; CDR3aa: AWSLAGGGYEQY
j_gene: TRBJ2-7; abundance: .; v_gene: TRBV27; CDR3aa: ASSSGSGEQY
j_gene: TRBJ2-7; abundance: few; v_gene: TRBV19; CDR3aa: ASSMRDAQTYEQY
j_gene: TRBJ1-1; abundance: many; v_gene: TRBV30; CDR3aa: AWSVGSGVRRRRSEAF
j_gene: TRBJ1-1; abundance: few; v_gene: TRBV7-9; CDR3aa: ACSLRTNTEAF
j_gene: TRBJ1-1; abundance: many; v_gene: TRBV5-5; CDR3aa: ASSPRTGRGNTEAF
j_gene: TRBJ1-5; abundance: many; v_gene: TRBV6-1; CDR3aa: ASSGRVDRQNQPQH
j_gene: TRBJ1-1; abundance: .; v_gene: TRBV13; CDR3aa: ASSAGTGISTEAF